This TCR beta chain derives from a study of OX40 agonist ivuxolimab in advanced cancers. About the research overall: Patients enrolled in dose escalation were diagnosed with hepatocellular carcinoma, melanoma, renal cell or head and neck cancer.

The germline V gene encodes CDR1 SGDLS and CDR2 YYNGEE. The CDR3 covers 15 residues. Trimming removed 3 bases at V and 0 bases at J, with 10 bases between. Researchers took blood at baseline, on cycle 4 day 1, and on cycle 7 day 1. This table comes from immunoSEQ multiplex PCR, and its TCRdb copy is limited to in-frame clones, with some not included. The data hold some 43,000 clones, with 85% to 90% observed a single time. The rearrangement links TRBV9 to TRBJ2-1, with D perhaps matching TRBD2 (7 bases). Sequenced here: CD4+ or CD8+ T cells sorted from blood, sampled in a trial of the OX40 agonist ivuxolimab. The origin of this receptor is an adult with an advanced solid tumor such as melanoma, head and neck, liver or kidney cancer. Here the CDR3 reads CASSEGGDSYNEQFF. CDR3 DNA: TGTGCCAGCAGCGAAGGGGGGGACTCCTACAATGAGCAGTTCTTC.